This T cell receptor (beta chain) was recorded in a study of graft-versus-host responses after intestinal transplantation. Study-level background: Each recipient received anti-thymocyte globulin induction, then tacrolimus and steroids for 2 to 4 years.

CDR1 is SGDLS, CDR2 YYNGEE, per germline. With 4 bases removed from V and 5 bases from J, the gap between germline ends came to 15 bases. CDR3 length equals 14 residues. Here immunoSEQ multiplex PCR was the method, and the copy in TCRdb shows in-frame clones only, minus some. This sample has 130,000 to 150,000 clones, with 92% found just once. Overall study findings and caveats: Recipient marrow harbored GvH clones, some of which surfaced first in ileum or blood.

Regarding this clone: Its target is not known.

The chain employs TRBV9 and TRBJ2-5; TRBD2 might be the D (5 bases). This clonotype was sampled from a human donor who received an intestinal transplant. Sequencing used unstimulated CD4+ T cells sorted from spleen or lymph node cells, obtained before intestinal transplant. CDR3 bases: TGTGCCAGCAGCAGCGGTAGCGCCGGTGAGACCCAGTACTTC. Translation: CASSSGSAGETQYF.